The 16 T cell receptor beta chains in this list originate from one sample, sequenced in a study of T cells in Graves' hyperthyroidism and ophthalmopathy. Amplified regions were TCR beta CDR3 sequences from RNA transcripts. HTBI primers drove first-round RT-PCR of the TCR CDR3. TCRdb redid the calling of the multiplex PCR reads with MiXCR, one entry per CDR3 protein. The table lists a few hundred thousand distinct CDR3 sequences, more than 45% of them singletons. Material: peripheral blood or thyroid tissue (not recorded which). These receptor sequences come from an adult woman with Graves' disease, either hyperthyroidism or ophthalmopathy (not recorded which).

The CDR3 DNA sequence: TGTGCCAGCAGCTACCTAGCGGGAGTAGCAGATACGCAGTATTTT. Its protein is CASSYLAGVADTQYF. The chain couples TRBV7-3 to TRBJ2-3; 10 bases agree with TRBD2. V trimming: 4 bases; J trimming: 4 bases; junction bases outside the gene matches: 5. Germline CDR1 SGHTA, CDR2 FQGTGA. The length of the CDR3 is 15 residues.

This clonotype came up a few times. The chain combines TRBV7-2 with TRBJ2-5; D possibly matches TRBD1 or TRBD2 (5 bases each). The CDR3 is 13 residues long. Between the trimmed V and J ends, which lost 3 bases and 5 bases, there was a span of 10 bases. CDR1 and CDR2 from the germline V gene are SGHTA and FQGNSA. The CDR3, as DNA: TGTGCCAGCAGCTTGGGACGGACCGAGACCCAGTACTTC. It codes for CASSLGRTETQYF. Variable domain in full (rest from reference TRBV7-2 and TRBJ2-5): GAGVSQSPSNKVTEKGKDVELRCDPISGHTALYWYRQSLGQGLEFLIYFQGNSAPDKSGLPSDRFSAERTGGSVSTLTIQRTQQEDSAVYLCASSLGRTETQYFGPGTRLLVL.

The V gene is TRBV2, the J gene TRBJ1-1, with TRBD1 as a possible D gene (6 bases). Trimming pared 6 bases from V and 10 bases from J, leaving 18 bases between. This CDR3 has 13 residues. Germline-derived CDR1 and CDR2 are SNHLY and FYNNEI. Here the CDR3 DNA reads TGTGCCAGCAGCCCGGGGTGGGGGGCGCGAGCTTTCTTT. Its translation: CASSPGWGARAFF.

Many counts were recorded for this clonotype. The chain combines TRBV15 with TRBJ2-7; D assignment may be TRBD1 or TRBD2 (6 bases each). Looked up from germline, CDR1 is LNHNV and CDR2 is YYDKDF (reference sequence). The length of the CDR3 is 15 residues. V lost 0 bases, J lost 0 bases, and 9 bases lay in between. The CDR3 nucleotides are TGTGCCACCAGCAGAGACGGAGGGGGCTCCTACGAGCAGTACTTC. It translates to CATSRDGGGSYEQYF.

This clonotype was picked up many times. This chain connects TRBV6-1 to TRBJ2-7; D remains ambiguous. Trimming pared 5 bases from V and 4 bases from J, leaving 12 bases between. The CDR3 is 13 residues long. Germline lookup yields CDR1 MNHNS and CDR2 SASEGT. The CDR3 region is CASSNQVTYEQYF. CDR3 DNA sequence: TGTGCCAGCAGTAACCAAGTTACGTACGAGCAGTACTTC.

This clonotype showed up many times. The gene calls are TRBV5-1 and TRBJ2-2, with D hard to call. This CDR3 is 12 amino acids long. Germline CDR1 reads SGHRS; CDR2 reads YFSETQ. V was pared by 2 bases and J by 7 bases, with 6 bases between. The CDR3 loop is CASSFSGGELFF. CDR3 nucleotide sequence: TGCGCCAGCAGCTTTTCCGGCGGGGAGCTGTTTTTT.

This clonotype was seen only a few times. The chain links TRBV25-1 to TRBJ1-5; the D is unclear. V lost 4 bases and J lost 2, with 15 bases in between. Per the germline V gene, CDR1 is MGHDK and CDR2 is SYGVNS. The CDR3 has 16 amino acids. The CDR3 reads CASSAPIPVGNQPQHF. The CDR3, as DNA: TGTGCCAGCAGTGCTCCTATCCCCGTCGGCAATCAGCCCCAGCATTTT.

This clonotype was observed at least ten times. This chain's CDR3 is CASSTLRNTEAFF. The CDR3, as DNA: TGTGCCAGCAGCACTCTTCGGAACACTGAAGCTTTCTTT. The V and J genes are TRBV7-9 and TRBJ1-1; no clear D. The V end was cut by 5 bases, the J end by 1 base, with 8 bases between. The CDR3 length is 13 residues. Per the germline V gene, CDR1 is SEHNR and CDR2 is FQNEAQ (reference sequence).

This clonotype occurred a few times. The rearrangement links TRBV12-3 or TRBV12-4 to TRBJ1-6, with TRBD1 matching over 7 bases. The CDR3 spans 13 residues. V lost 7 bases and J lost 11; bases outside the gene matches: 8. CDR3 sequence: CASTRGGIPPLHF. Written as DNA, the CDR3 is TGTGCCAGCACCAGGGGGGGAATTCCACCCCTCCACTTT.

This clonotype was counted ten times or more. The chain employs TRBV12-3 or TRBV12-4 and TRBJ2-2, with D possibly matching TRBD1 (5 bases). The CDR3 loop spans 16 amino acids. The V end lost 3 bases, the J end lost 0 bases, and 11 bases lay between the germline ends. The chain's CDR3 is CASSFPGQTNTGELFF. Written as DNA, the CDR3 is TGTGCCAGCAGTTTCCCCGGACAAACGAACACCGGGGAGCTGTTTTTT.

This clonotype was found a few times. This chain uses TRBV28 with TRBJ1-6, with 7 bases aligning to TRBD1. In germline, CDR1 is MDHEN, CDR2 SYDVKM. There are 14 residues in the CDR3. V shed 11 bases and J 0 bases; nucleotides not matched to a gene: 4. The CDR3 DNA reads TGTGCCGCAGGGGGGAGCTCCTATAATTCACCCCTCCACTTT. Translated: CAAGGSSYNSPLHF.

This clonotype was detected many times. This chain uses TRBV10-2 with TRBJ2-2, with a possible D match to TRBD2 (6 bases). Germline CDR1 reads WSHSY; CDR2 reads SAAADI. V was cut by 6 bases and J by 0 bases, with 14 bases left in between. The CDR3 has 16 residues. DNA for the CDR3: TGCGCCAGCAGGCATCGGACTACACCGAACACCGGGGAGCTGTTTTTT. It yields the protein CASRHRTTPNTGELFF.

This clonotype was detected a few times. At one boundary the junction diverges from the germline segment, which might be a read error. This chain uses TRBV12-3 or TRBV12-4 with TRBJ2-2, with D unclear. The CDR3 sequence is 16 residues long. The CDR3 protein is CASSYQRPPNTEELFF. CDR3 in DNA: TGTGCCAGCAGTTACCAACGACCGCCGAACACCGAGGAGCTGTTTTTT.

The chain carries TRBV2 and TRBJ1-4, with 8 nucleotides matching TRBD1. V gave up 6 bases and J gave up 6 bases; unmatched junction bases: 12. The CDR3 has 16 amino acids. Per germline, CDR1 SNHLY and CDR2 FYNNEI. The CDR3 nucleotides are TGTGCCAGCAGCAGGGGGCTCGGAGGGGTGCATGAAAAACTGTTTTTT. This translates into CASSRGLGGVHEKLFF.

The table lists this clonotype with many counts. The chain links TRBV20-1 to TRBJ2-7; the D is unclear. V lost 0 bases and J 0 bases, leaving 9 bases between the germline ends. CDR1 is DFQATT and CDR2 is SNEGSKA in the germline V gene (reference sequence). The CDR3 loop spans 14 amino acids. The DNA for the CDR3 is TGCAGTGCTAGAGAGGGCGGCCCCTCCTACGAGCAGTACTTC. Translating gives CSAREGGPSYEQYF.

The gene calls are TRBV12-3 or TRBV12-4 and TRBJ2-5; tentative D call: TRBD2 (5 bases). The CDR3 is 14 residues long. Trimming stripped 3 bases from V and 1 base from J, with 9 bases between. The CDR3 spells CASSLEASQETQYF. CDR3 nucleotide sequence: TGTGCCAGCAGTTTGGAGGCCAGCCAAGAGACCCAGTACTTC.